The sequence of this T cell receptor beta chain was determined in a study of T-cell reconstitution after alpha-beta-depleted transplantation in children. General study results and limits: Several hundred expanded graft clones reportedly were the source of alpha-beta T cells about two months after transplant. The study traced high day-60 TCRbeta diversity in some patients to surviving recipient T cells and thymic progenitors. At one year after transplant, newly produced T cells mostly accounted for T-cell counts and diversity.

This clonotype was seen repeatedly, ten times or more. Its specificity is unknown. Unique molecular identifiers were incorporated into the prepared TCRbeta library. TCRdb processed the PCR reads anew with MiXCR; each CDR3 protein has one entry. The repertoire consists of 25,000 to 30,000 distinct CDR3 sequences, with under 7% occurring once and the leading ten covering roughly 7%. The V gene's germline CDR1 is SGHRS and CDR2 YFSETQ. With 5 bases clipped from V and 2 bases from J, the junction kept 9 bases outside the gene matches. This CDR3 spans 15 amino acids. The sample consisted of PBMCs, mostly from graft donor cells, taken 180 days after TCRalphabeta/CD19-depleted stem cell transplant. The chain has TRBV5-1 and TRBJ2-7, with 8 bases lining up with TRBD1. This TCR was sampled from a male patient between 5 and 17 years old who had a stem cell transplant for acute myeloid leukemia, so the T cells may come from the graft donor. DNA of the CDR3: TGCGCCAGCAGTTTATCGACAGGGGTAACCTACGAGCAGTACTTC. Its translation: CASSLSTGVTYEQYF.